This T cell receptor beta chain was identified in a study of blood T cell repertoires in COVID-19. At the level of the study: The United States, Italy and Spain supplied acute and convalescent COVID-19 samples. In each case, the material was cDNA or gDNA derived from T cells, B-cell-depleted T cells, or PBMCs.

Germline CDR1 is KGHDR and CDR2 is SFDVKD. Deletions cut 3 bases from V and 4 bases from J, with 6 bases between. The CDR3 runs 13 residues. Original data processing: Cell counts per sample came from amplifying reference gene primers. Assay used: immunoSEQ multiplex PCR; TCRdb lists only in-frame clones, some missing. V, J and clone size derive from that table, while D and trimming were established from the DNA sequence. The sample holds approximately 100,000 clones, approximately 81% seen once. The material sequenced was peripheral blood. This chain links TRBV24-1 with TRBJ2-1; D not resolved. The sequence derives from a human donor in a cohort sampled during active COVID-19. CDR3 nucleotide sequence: TGTGCCACCAGTGATGGCAGTTACAATGAGCAGTTCTTC. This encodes CATSDGSYNEQFF.